Listed below are T cell receptor beta chains from one sample, sequenced in a study of cytomegalovirus exposure and HLA in healthy donors. Using immunoSEQ multiplex PCR, the repertoire was profiled, and TCRdb retains in-frame clones only, with some absent. The repertoire holds about 42,000 clones, with 45% to 65% as singletons. Input material: PBMCs. These receptors all stem from a human donor in good health. Both conserved end residues are part of each CDR3. Each record gives: CDR3 protein, CDR3 DNA, D gene, J gene, V gene, clone size. D genes are given only for firm matches. Only part of the rows carry a size: once, few, many, or a class if the clone is expanded.

CDR3 protein: CASSLAKFGTIMRFETQYF; CDR3 DNA: TGTGCCAGCAGCTTAGCGAAATTTGGGACTATTATGCGTTTCGAGACCCAGTACTTC; D gene: TRBD2; J gene: TRBJ2-5; V gene: TRBV7-2; clone size: -
CDR3 protein: CASSQLAGNTDTQYF; CDR3 DNA: TGCGCCAGCAGCCAACTAGCGGGTAACACAGATACGCAGTATTTT; D gene: TRBD2; J gene: TRBJ2-3; V gene: TRBV4-3; clone size: few
CDR3 protein: CASSVTWAGGNTEAFF; CDR3 DNA: TGTGCCAGCAGCGTAACTTGGGCGGGCGGGAACACTGAAGCTTTCTTT; D gene: -; J gene: TRBJ1-1; V gene: TRBV9; clone size: -
CDR3 protein: CAATGEPGANVLTF; CDR3 DNA: TGTGCCGCGACAGGGGAACCTGGGGCCAACGTCCTGACTTTC; D gene: TRBD1; J gene: TRBJ2-6; V gene: TRBV10-3; clone size: -
CDR3 protein: CASSLGLARNEQYF; CDR3 DNA: TGTGCCAGCAGCTTAGGTCTAGCGCGGAACGAGCAGTACTTC; D gene: -; J gene: TRBJ2-7; V gene: TRBV7-7; clone size: -
CDR3 protein: CASSTGQGRGETQYF; CDR3 DNA: TGTGCCAGCAGCACGGGACAGGGGAGAGGAGAGACCCAGTACTTC; D gene: TRBD1; J gene: TRBJ2-5; V gene: TRBV7-6; clone size: -
CDR3 protein: CASSLQVLNEKLFF; CDR3 DNA: TGTGCCAGCAGCTTACAGGTCCTTAATGAAAAACTGTTTTTT; D gene: -; J gene: TRBJ1-4; V gene: TRBV5-8; clone size: -
CDR3 protein: CASSPGAQETQYF; CDR3 DNA: TGTGCCAGCTCCCCAGGGGCCCAAGAGACCCAGTACTTC; D gene: -; J gene: TRBJ2-5; V gene: TRBV11-3; clone size: once
CDR3 protein: CASSHSPGTSYEQYF; CDR3 DNA: TGTGCCAGCAGCCACTCTCCGGGAACATCCTACGAGCAGTACTTC; D gene: -; J gene: TRBJ2-7; V gene: TRBV16; clone size: -
CDR3 protein: CASLRDFQETQYF; CDR3 DNA: TGTGCCAGCTTAAGGGACTTCCAAGAGACCCAGTACTTC; D gene: -; J gene: TRBJ2-5; V gene: TRBV2; clone size: -
CDR3 protein: CASSLFFTDTQYF; CDR3 DNA: TGTGCCAGCAGTTTATTCTTCACAGATACGCAGTATTTT; D gene: -; J gene: TRBJ2-3; V gene: TRBV27; clone size: -
CDR3 protein: CAWFVEVGANVLTF; CDR3 DNA: TGTGCCTGGTTTGTAGAGGTTGGGGCCAACGTCCTGACTTTC; D gene: -; J gene: TRBJ2-6; V gene: TRBV7-9; clone size: -
CDR3 protein: CASSLGRGTGNTIYF; CDR3 DNA: TGTGCCAGCAGCTTAGGAAGGGGGACTGGAAACACCATATATTTT; D gene: -; J gene: TRBJ1-3; V gene: TRBV7-9; clone size: -
CDR3 protein: CASSMRGRGSNQPQHF; CDR3 DNA: TGTGCCAGTAGTATGAGAGGAAGGGGCAGCAATCAGCCCCAGCATTTT; D gene: -; J gene: TRBJ1-5; V gene: TRBV19; clone size: -
CDR3 protein: CAISEPSSGNTIYF; CDR3 DNA: TGTGCCATCAGTGAGCCCAGCTCTGGAAACACCATATATTTT; D gene: -; J gene: TRBJ1-3; V gene: TRBV10-3; clone size: few
CDR3 protein: CASSGDGGRRGNTIYF; CDR3 DNA: TGTGCCAGCAGTGGCGACGGGGGGCGTCGGGGAAACACCATATATTTT; D gene: -; J gene: TRBJ1-3; V gene: TRBV7-9; clone size: -
CDR3 protein: CASSLDSPTGLKNIQYF; CDR3 DNA: TGTGCCAGCAGCTTAGACAGCCCTACAGGCCTCAAAAACATTCAGTACTTC; D gene: -; J gene: TRBJ2-4; V gene: TRBV7-6; clone size: -
CDR3 protein: CASSSTGATEAFF; CDR3 DNA: TGTGCCAGCAGCTCTACAGGGGCCACTGAAGCTTTCTTT; D gene: TRBD1; J gene: TRBJ1-1; V gene: TRBV11-2; clone size: -
CDR3 protein: CASSLGLTSGRTDTQYF; CDR3 DNA: TGTGCCAGCAGCTTAGGCCTTACTAGCGGGAGGACAGATACGCAGTATTTT; D gene: TRBD2; J gene: TRBJ2-3; V gene: TRBV7-6; clone size: medium-sized
CDR3 protein: CASSLERGNNEQFF; CDR3 DNA: TGTGCTAGCAGCTTAGAGAGAGGGAACAATGAGCAGTTCTTC; D gene: -; J gene: TRBJ2-1; V gene: TRBV7-7; clone size: -
CDR3 protein: CASSSRGQGTDTQYF; CDR3 DNA: TGTGCCAGCAGCTCCCGGGGACAGGGCACAGATACGCAGTATTTT; D gene: TRBD1; J gene: TRBJ2-3; V gene: TRBV7-8; clone size: -
CDR3 protein: CSVPASGINEQYF; CDR3 DNA: TGCAGCGTTCCTGCTAGCGGGATCAACGAGCAGTACTTC; D gene: TRBD2; J gene: TRBJ2-7; V gene: TRBV29-1; clone size: few
CDR3 protein: CASSNQGAYGNTIYF; CDR3 DNA: TGTGCCAGTAGCAACCAGGGGGCGTATGGAAACACCATATATTTT; D gene: TRBD1; J gene: TRBJ1-3; V gene: TRBV19; clone size: -
CDR3 protein: CATSPPGQVQETQYF; CDR3 DNA: TGTGCCACCTCCCCCCCCGGACAGGTTCAAGAGACCCAGTACTTC; D gene: TRBD1; J gene: TRBJ2-5; V gene: TRBV19; clone size: -
CDR3 protein: CASRPTSGRNNEQFF; CDR3 DNA: TGTGCCAGCAGGCCGACTAGCGGGAGGAACAATGAGCAGTTCTTC; D gene: TRBD2; J gene: TRBJ2-1; V gene: TRBV2; clone size: few
CDR3 protein: CAWRKAGVNTGELFF; CDR3 DNA: TGTGCCTGGAGAAAGGCGGGGGTAAACACCGGGGAGCTGTTTTTT; D gene: TRBD2; J gene: TRBJ2-2; V gene: TRBV30; clone size: -
CDR3 protein: CASSLNRKDGYTF; CDR3 DNA: TGTGCCAGCAGCTTGAACAGAAAGGATGGCTACACCTTC; D gene: -; J gene: TRBJ1-2; V gene: TRBV5-4; clone size: -
CDR3 protein: CASSYRDSGGPYEQYF; CDR3 DNA: TGTGCCAGCAGCTACCGGGATAGCGGGGGACCCTACGAGCAGTACTTC; D gene: TRBD2; J gene: TRBJ2-7; V gene: TRBV11-2; clone size: -
CDR3 protein: CASSLASGHYGYTF; CDR3 DNA: TGTGCCAGCAGCTTGGCGTCAGGGCACTATGGCTACACCTTC; D gene: -; J gene: TRBJ1-2; V gene: TRBV5-4; clone size: -
CDR3 protein: CASSLGASWAYEQYF; CDR3 DNA: TGTGCCAGCAGCTTAGGTGCCAGTTGGGCGTACGAGCAGTACTTC; D gene: -; J gene: TRBJ2-7; V gene: TRBV7-7; clone size: -